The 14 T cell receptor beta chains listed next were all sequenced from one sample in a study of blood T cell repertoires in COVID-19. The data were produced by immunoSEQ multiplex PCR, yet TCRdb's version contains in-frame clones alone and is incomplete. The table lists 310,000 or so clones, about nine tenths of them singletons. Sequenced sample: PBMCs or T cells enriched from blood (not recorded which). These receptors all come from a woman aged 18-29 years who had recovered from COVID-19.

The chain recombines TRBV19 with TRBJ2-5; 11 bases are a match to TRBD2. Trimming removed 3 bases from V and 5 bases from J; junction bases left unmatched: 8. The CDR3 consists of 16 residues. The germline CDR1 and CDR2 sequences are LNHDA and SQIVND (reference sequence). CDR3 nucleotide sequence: TGTGCCAGTAGTATTGGGCTAGCGGGGGGCGGGGAGACCCAGTACTTC. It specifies CASSIGLAGGGETQYF.

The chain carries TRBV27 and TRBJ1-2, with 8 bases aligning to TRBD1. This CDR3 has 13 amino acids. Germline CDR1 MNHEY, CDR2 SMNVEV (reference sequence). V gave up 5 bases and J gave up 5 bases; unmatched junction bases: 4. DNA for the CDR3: TGTGCCAGCAGTGTACAGGGGGGGTATGGCTACACCTTC. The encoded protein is CASSVQGGYGYTF.

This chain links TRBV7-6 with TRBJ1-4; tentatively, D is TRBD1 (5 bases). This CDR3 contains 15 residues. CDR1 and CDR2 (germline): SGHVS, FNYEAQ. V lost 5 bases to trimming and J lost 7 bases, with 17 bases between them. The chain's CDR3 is CASSPLGGVSEKLFF. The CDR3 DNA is TGTGCCAGCAGCCCCCTGGGGGGTGTGAGTGAAAAACTGTTTTTT. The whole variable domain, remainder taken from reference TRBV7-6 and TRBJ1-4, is GAGVSQSPRYKVTKRGQDVALRCDPISGHVSLYWYRQALGQGPEFLTYFNYEAQQDKSGLPNDRFSAERPEGSISTLTIQRTEQRDSAMYRCASSPLGGVSEKLFFGSGTQLSVL.

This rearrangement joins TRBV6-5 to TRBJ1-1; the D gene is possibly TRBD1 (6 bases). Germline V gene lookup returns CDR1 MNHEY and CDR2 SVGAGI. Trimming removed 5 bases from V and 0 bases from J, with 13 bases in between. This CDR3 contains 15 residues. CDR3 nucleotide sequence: TGTGCCAGCAGTAAGAACAGGGACATGAACACTGAAGCTTTCTTT. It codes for CASSKNRDMNTEAFF.

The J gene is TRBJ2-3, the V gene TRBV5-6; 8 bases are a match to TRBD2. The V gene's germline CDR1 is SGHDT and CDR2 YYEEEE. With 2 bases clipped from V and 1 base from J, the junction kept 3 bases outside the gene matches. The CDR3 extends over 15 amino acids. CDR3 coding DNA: TGTGCCAGCAGCTTCAGCGGGAGCCGCACAGATACGCAGTATTTT. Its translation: CASSFSGSRTDTQYF.

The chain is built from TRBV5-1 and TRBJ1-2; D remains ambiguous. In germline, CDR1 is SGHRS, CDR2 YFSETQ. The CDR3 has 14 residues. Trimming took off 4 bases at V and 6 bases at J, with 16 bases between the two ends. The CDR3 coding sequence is TGCGCCAGCAGCATGGGTGTAGAAGCGAATGGCTACACCTTC. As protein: CASSMGVEANGYTF.

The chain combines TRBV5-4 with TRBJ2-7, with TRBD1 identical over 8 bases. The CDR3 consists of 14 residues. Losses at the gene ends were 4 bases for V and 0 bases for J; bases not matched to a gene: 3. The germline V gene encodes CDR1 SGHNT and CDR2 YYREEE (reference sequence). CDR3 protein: CASSPGTGSYEQYF. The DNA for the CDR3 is TGTGCCAGCAGCCCCGGGACAGGCTCCTACGAGCAGTACTTC.

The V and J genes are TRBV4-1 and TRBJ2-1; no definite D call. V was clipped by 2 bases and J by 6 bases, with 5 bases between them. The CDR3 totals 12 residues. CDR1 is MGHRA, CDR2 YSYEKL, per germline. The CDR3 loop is CASSQISNEQFF. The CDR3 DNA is TGCGCCAGCAGCCAAATTAGCAATGAGCAGTTCTTC.

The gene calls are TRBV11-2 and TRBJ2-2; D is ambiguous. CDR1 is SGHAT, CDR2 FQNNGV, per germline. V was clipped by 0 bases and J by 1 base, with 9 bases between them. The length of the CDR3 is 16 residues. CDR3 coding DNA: TGTGCCAGCAGCTTAGATGGCCACCTGAACACCGGGGAGCTGTTTTTT. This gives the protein CASSLDGHLNTGELFF.

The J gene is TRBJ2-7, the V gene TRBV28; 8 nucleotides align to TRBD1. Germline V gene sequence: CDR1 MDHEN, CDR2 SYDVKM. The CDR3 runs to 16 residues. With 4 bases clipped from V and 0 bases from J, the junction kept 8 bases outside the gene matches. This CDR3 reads CASSSGQAPLSYEQYF. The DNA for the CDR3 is TGTGCCAGCAGTTCGGGACAGGCTCCCCTCTCCTACGAGCAGTACTTC.

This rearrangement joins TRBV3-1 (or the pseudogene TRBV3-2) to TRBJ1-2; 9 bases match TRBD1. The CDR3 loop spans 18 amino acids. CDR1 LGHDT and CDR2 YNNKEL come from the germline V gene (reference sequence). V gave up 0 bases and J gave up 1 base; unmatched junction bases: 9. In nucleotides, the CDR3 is TGTGCCAGCAGCCAAGATGTCTATGGGACAGGGATTAACTATGGCTACACCTTC. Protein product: CASSQDVYGTGINYGYTF.

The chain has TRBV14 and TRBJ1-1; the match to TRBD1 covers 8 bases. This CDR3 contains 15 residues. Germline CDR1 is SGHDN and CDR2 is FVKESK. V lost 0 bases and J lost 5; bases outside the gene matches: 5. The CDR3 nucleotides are TGTGCCAGCAGCCAAGATGGCAGGGGGCGAACTGAAGCTTTCTTT. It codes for CASSQDGRGRTEAFF.

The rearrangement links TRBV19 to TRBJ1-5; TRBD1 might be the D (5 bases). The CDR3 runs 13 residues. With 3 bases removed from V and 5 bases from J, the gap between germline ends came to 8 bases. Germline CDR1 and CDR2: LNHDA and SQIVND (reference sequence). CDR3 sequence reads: CASSIDSDQPQHF. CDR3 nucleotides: TGTGCCAGTAGTATTGACAGCGATCAGCCCCAGCATTTT. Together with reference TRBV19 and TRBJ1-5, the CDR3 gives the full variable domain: DGGITQSPKYLFRKEGQNVTLSCEQNLNHDAMYWYRQDPGQGLRLIYYSQIVNDFQKGDIAEGYSVSREKKESFPLTVTSAQKNPTAFYLCASSIDSDQPQHFGDGTRLSIL.

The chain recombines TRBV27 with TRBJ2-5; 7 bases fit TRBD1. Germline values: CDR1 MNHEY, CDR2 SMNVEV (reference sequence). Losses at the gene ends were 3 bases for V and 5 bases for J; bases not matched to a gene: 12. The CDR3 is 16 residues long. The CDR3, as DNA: TGTGCCAGCAGTTTCGGTACCCAGCCCAGGGGGGAGACCCAGTACTTC. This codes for CASSFGTQPRGETQYF.